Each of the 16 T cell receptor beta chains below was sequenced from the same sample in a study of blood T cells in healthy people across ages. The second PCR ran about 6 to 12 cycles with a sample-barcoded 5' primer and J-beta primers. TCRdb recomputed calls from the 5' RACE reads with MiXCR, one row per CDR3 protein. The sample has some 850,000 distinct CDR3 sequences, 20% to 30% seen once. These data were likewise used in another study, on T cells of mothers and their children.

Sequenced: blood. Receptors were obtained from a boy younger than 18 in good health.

CDR3 amino acids: CASTGTLAGGIADTQYF. CDR3 nucleotides: TGCGCCAGTACAGGGACCCTAGCGGGAGGTATCGCAGATACGCAGTATTTT. The genes are TRBV5-1 and TRBJ2-3, with 11 bases identical to TRBD2. With 8 bases clipped from V and 4 bases from J, the junction kept 15 bases outside the gene matches. CDR1 and CDR2 from the germline V gene are SGHRS and YFSETQ. This CDR3 region has 17 residues. Together with reference TRBV5-1 and TRBJ2-3, the CDR3 gives the full variable domain: KAGVTQTPRYLIKTRGQQVTLSCSPISGHRSVSWYQQTPGQGLQFLFEYFSETQRNKGNFPGRFSGRQFSNSRSEMNVSTLELGDSALYLCASTGTLAGGIADTQYFGPGTRLTVL.

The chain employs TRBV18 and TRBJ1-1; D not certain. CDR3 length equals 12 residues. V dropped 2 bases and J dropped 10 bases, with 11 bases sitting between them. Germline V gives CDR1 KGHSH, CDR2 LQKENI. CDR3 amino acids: CASSPESGGAFF. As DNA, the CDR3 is TGTGCCAGCTCACCAGAATCCGGCGGAGCTTTCTTT.

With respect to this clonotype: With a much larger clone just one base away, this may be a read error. DNA of the CDR3: TGTGCCAGCAGTCTCGAGGGGGGCCCAGTGTCCTTC. Translating it yields CASSLEGGPVSF. The J gene is TRBJ2-7, the V gene TRBV3-1; possibly TRBD1 or TRBD2 for D (6 bases each). This CDR3 spans 12 amino acids. CDR1 LGHDT and CDR2 YNNKEL come from the germline V gene (reference sequence).

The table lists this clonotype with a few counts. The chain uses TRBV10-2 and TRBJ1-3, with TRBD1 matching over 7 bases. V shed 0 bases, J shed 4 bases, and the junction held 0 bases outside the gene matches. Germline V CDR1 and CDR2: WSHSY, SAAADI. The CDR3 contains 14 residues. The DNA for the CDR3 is TGCGCCAGCAGTGAGTCGACAGGGGGAAACACCATATATTTT. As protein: CASSESTGGNTIYF.

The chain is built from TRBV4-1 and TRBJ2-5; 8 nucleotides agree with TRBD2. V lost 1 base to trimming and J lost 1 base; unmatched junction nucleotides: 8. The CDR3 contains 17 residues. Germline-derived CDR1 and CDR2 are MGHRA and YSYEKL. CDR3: CASSQVRLAGLQETQYF. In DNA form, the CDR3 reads TGCGCCAGCAGCCAAGTTAGGCTAGCGGGTCTCCAAGAGACCCAGTACTTC.

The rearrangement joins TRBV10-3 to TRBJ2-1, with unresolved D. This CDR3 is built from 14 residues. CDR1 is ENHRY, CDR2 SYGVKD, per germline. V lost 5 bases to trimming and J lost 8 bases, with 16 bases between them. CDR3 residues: CAISSGRASYEQFF. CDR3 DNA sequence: TGTGCCATCAGTTCCGGGCGTGCAAGCTATGAGCAGTTCTTC.

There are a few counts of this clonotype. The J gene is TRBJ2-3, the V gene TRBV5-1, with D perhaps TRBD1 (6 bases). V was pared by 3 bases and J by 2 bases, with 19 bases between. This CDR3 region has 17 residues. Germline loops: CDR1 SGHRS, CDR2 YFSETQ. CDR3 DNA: TGCGCCAGCAGCTCGGGTAGATGGCAGGGGTTCACAGATACGCAGTATTTT. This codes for CASSSGRWQGFTDTQYF.

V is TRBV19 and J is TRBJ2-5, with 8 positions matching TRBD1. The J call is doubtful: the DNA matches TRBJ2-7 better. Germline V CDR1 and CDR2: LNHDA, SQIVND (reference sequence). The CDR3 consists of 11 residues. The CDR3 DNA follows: TGTGCCGGACAGGGAACCTACGAGCAGTACTTC. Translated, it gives CAGQGTYEQYF.

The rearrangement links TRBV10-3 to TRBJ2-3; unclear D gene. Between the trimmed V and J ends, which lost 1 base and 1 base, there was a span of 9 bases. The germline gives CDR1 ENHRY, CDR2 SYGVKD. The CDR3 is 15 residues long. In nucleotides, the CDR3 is TGTGCCATCAGTGAGTTTGGCGTTGGCACAGATACGCAGTATTTT. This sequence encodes CAISEFGVGTDTQYF.

The CDR3 sequence: CASSSRDGSSYEQYF. In DNA form, the CDR3 reads TGTGCCAGCAGCTCCCGGGACGGGAGCTCCTACGAGCAGTACTTC. V usage is TRBV5-8 and J usage is TRBJ2-7, with D maybe TRBD2 (6 bases). CDR1 and CDR2 (germline): SGHTS, YDEGEE. V lost 3 bases, J lost 0 bases, and 13 bases lay in between. This CDR3 comprises 15 residues.

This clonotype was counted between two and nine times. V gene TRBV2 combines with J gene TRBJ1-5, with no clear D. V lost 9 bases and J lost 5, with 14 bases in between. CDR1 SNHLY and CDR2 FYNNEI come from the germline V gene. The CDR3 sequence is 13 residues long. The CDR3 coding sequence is TGTGCCAGTAGAGACGGAGTGCATCAGCCCCAGCATTTT. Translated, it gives CASRDGVHQPQHF.

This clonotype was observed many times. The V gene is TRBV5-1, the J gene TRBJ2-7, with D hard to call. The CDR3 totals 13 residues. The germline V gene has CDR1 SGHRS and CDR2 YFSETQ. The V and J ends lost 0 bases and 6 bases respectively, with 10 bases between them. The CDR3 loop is CASSLAGRSEQYF. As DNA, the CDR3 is TGCGCCAGCAGCTTGGCCGGCAGGAGCGAGCAGTACTTC.

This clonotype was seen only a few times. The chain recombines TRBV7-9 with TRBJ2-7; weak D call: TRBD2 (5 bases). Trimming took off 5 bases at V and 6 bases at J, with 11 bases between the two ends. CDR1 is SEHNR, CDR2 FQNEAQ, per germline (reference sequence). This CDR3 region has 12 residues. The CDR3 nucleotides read TGTGCCAGCAGCCCCCCGGGGTTCGAGCAGTACTTC. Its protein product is CASSPPGFEQYF.

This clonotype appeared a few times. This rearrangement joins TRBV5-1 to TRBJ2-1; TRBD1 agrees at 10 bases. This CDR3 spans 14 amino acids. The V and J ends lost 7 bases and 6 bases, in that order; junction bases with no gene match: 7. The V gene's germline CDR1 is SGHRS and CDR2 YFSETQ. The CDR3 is CASREGTGVNEQFF. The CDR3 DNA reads TGCGCCAGCCGCGAGGGGACAGGGGTCAATGAGCAGTTCTTC. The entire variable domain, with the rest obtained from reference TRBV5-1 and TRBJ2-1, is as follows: KAGVTQTPRYLIKTRGQQVTLSCSPISGHRSVSWYQQTPGQGLQFLFEYFSETQRNKGNFPGRFSGRQFSNSRSEMNVSTLELGDSALYLCASREGTGVNEQFFGPGTRLTVL.

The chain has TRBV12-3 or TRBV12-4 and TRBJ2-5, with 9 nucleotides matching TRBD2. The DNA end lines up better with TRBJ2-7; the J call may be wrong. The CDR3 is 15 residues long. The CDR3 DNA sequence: TGTGCCAGCAGCTGGGGACTAGCCCCGTCCTACGAGCAGTACTTC. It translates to CASSWGLAPSYEQYF.

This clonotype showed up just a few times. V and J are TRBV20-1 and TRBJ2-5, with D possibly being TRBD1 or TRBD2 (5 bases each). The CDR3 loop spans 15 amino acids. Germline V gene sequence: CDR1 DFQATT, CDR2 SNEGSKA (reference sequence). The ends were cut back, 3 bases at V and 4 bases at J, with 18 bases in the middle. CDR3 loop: CSASSRRDLGETQYF. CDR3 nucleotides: TGCAGTGCTAGTTCGCGTCGGGACCTGGGAGAGACCCAGTACTTC.